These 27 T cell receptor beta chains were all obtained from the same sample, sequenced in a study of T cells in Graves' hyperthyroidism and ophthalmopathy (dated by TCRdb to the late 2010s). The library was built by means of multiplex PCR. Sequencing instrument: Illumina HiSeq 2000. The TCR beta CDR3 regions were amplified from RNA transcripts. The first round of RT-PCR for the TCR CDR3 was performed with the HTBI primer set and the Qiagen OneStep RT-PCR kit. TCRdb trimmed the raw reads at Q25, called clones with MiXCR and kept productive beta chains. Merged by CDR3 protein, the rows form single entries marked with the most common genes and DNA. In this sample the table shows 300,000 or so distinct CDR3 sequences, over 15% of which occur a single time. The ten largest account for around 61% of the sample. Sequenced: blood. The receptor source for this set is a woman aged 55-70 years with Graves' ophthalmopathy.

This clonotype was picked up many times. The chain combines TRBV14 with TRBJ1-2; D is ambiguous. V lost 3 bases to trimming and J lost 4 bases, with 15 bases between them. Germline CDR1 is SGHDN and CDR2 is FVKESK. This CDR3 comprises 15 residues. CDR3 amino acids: CASSQGRGRAYGYTF. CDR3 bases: TGTGCCAGCAGCCAGGGTCGGGGTCGCGCCTATGGCTACACCTTC.

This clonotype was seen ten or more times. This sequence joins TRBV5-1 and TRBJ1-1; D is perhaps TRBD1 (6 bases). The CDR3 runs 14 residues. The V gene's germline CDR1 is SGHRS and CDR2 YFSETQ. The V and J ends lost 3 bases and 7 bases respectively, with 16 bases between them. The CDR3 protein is CASSWNRADGEAFF. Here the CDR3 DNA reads TGCGCCAGCAGCTGGAACAGGGCAGATGGTGAAGCTTTCTTT.

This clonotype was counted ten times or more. The CDR3 bases are TGTGCCAGCACCCCCGGGACGGAAGAGACCCAGTACTTC. Residues: CASTPGTEETQYF. This chain links TRBV7-9 with TRBJ2-5; D is tentatively TRBD1 or TRBD2 (5 bases each). The V end was cut by 7 bases, the J end by 3 bases, with 12 bases between. This CDR3 is 13 amino acids long. Germline assignment: CDR1 SEHNR and CDR2 FQNEAQ (reference sequence).

DNA for the CDR3: TGTGACAGACCCGGGGGGAGAAGGTCCGGGACACGACTTAGCAATCAGCCCCAGCATTTT. Translation gives CDRPGGRRSGTRLSNQPQHF. This chain connects TRBV12-3 or TRBV12-4 to TRBJ1-5; D is perhaps TRBD1 (6 bases). The CDR3 has 20 residues.

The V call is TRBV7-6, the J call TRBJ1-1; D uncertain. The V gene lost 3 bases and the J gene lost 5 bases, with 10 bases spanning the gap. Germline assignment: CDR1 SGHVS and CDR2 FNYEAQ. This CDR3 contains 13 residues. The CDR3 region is CASSFLIQTEAFF. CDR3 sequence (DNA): TGTGCCAGCAGCTTCTTAATACAGACTGAAGCTTTCTTT.

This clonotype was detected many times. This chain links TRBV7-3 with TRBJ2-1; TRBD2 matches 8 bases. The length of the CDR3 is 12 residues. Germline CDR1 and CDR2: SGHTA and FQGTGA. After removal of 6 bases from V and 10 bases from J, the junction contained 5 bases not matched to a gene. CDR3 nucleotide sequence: TGTGCCAGCAGTTCCAGGACTAGCGAGCAGTTCTTC. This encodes CASSSRTSEQFF.

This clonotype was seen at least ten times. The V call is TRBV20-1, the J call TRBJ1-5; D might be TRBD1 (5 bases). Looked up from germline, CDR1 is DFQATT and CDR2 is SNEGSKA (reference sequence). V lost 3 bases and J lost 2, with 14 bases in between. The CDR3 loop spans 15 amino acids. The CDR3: CSARVGAGRNQPQHF. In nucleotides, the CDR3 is TGCAGTGCTAGGGTAGGGGCCGGACGCAATCAGCCCCAGCATTTT.

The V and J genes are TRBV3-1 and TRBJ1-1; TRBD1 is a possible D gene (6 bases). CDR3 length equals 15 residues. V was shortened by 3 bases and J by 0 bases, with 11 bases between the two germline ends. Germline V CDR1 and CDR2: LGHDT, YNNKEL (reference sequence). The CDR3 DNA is TGTGCCAGCAGCCATTACAGGGCTTTGAACACTGAAGCTTTCTTT. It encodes CASSHYRALNTEAFF. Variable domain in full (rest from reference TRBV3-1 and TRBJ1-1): DTAVSQTPKYLVTQMGNDKSIKCEQNLGHDTMYWYKQDSKKFLKIMFSYNNKELIINETVPNRFSPKSPDKAHLNLHINSLELGDSAVYFCASSHYRALNTEAFFGQGTRLTVV.

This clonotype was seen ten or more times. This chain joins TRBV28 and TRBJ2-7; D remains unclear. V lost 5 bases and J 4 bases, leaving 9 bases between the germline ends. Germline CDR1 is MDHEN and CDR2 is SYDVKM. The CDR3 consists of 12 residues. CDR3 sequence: CASSASGYEQYF. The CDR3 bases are TGTGCCAGCAGTGCCTCGGGTTACGAGCAGTACTTC.

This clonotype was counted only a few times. In nucleotides, the CDR3 is TGCGCCAGCAGCCCCGGGACTAGCGGGGCCTACAATGAGCAGTTCTTC. The encoded protein is CASSPGTSGAYNEQFF. The chain couples TRBV5-1 to TRBJ2-1; 13 bases line up with TRBD2. CDR3 length: 16 residues. Germline CDR1 SGHRS, CDR2 YFSETQ. V dropped 4 bases and J dropped 2; count of bases not matched to a gene: 3.

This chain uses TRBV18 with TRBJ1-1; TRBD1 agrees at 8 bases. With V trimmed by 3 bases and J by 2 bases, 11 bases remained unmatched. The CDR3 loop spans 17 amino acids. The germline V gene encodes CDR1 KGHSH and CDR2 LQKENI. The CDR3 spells CASSPSNIGQGNTEAFF. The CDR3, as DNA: TGTGCCAGCTCACCTTCTAATATCGGACAGGGAAACACTGAAGCTTTCTTT.

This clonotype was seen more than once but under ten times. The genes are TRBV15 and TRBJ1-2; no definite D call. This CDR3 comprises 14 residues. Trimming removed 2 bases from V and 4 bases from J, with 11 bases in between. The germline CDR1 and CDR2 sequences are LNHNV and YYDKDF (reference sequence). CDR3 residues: CATSRPSKGYGYTF. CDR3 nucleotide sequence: TGTGCCACCAGCAGACCCTCTAAGGGCTATGGCTACACCTTC.

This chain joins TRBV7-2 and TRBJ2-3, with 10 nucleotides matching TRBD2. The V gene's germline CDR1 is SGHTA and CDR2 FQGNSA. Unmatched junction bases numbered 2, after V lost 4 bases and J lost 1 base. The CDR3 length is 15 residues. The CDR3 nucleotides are TGTGCCAGCAGCTACACTAGCGGGGGCACAGATACGCAGTATTTT. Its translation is CASSYTSGGTDTQYF.

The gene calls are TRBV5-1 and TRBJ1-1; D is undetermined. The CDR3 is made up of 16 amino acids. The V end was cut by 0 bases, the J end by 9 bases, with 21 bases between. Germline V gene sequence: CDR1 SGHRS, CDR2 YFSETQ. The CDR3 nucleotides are TGCGCCAGCAGCTTGGGTAATGTGGTTCTTAGTACCCAAGCTTTCTTT. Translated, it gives CASSLGNVVLSTQAFF.

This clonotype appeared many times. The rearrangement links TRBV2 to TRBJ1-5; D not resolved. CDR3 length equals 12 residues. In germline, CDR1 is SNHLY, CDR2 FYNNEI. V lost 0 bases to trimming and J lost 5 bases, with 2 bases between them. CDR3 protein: CASSEADQPQHF. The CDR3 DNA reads TGTGCCAGCAGTGAAGCGGATCAGCCCCAGCATTTT.

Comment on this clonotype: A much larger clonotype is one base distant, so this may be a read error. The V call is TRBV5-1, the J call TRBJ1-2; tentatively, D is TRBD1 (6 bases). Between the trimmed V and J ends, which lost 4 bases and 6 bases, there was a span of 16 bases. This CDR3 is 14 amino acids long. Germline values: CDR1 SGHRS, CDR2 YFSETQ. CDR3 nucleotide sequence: TGCGCCAGCAGCGACGACGGGGGGCTTCATGGCTACACCTTC. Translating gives CASSDDGGLHGYTF.

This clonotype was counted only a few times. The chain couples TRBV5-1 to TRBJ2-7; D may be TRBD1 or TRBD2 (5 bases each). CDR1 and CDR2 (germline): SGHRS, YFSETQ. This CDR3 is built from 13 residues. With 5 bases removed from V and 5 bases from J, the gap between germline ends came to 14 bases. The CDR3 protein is CASRGTGKNEQYF. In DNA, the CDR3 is TGCGCCAGCAGAGGGACGGGGAAGAACGAGCAGTACTTC.

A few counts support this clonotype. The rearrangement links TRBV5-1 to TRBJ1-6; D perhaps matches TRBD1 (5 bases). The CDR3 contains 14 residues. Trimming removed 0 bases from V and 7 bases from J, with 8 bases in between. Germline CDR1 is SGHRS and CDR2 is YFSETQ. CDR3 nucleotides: TGCGCCAGCAGCTTGGATGGGGACAATTCACCCCTCCACTTT. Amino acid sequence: CASSLDGDNSPLHF.

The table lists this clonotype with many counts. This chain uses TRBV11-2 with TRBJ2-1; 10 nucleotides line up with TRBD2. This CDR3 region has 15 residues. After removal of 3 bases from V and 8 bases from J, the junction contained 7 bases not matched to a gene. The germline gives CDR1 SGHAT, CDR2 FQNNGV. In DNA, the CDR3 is TGTGCCAGCAGCTTGCGAGCGGGGGGGCCGTATGAGCAGTTCTTC. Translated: CASSLRAGGPYEQFF.

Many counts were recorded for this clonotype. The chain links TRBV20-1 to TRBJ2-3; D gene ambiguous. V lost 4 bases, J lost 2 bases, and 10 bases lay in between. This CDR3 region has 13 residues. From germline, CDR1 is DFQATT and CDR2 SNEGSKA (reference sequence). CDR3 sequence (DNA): TGCAGTGCTAAGTCGCCGATCACAGATACGCAGTATTTT. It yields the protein CSAKSPITDTQYF.

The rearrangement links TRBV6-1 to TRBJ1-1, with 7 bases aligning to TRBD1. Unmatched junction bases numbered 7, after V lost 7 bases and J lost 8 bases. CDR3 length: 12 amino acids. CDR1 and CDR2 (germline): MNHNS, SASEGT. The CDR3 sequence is CASTPPTGEAFF. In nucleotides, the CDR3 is TGTGCCAGCACTCCCCCGACAGGGGAAGCTTTCTTT.

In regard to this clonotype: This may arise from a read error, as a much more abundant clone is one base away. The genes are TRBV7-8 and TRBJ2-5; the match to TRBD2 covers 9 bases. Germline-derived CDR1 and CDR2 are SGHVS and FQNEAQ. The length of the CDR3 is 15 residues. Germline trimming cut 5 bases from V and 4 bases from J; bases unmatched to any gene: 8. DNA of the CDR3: TGTGCCAGCAGCAGCGGGGGGACAGTCGCAGAGACCCAGTACTTC. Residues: CASSSGGTVAETQYF. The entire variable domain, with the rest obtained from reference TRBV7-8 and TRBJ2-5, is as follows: GAGVSQSPRYKVAKRGQDVALRCDPISGHVSLFWYQQALGQGPEFLTYFQNEAQLDKSGLPSDRFFAERPEGSVSTLKIQRTQQEDSAVYLCASSSGGTVAETQYFGPGTRLLVL.

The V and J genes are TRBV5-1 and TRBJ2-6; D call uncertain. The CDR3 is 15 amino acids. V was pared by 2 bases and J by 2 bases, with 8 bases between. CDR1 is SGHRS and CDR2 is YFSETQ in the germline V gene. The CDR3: CASSLQGTGANVLTF. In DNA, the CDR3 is TGCGCCAGCAGCTTACAAGGGACTGGGGCCAACGTCCTGACTTTC. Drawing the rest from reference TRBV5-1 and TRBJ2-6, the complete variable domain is KAGVTQTPRYLIKTRGQQVTLSCSPISGHRSVSWYQQTPGQGLQFLFEYFSETQRNKGNFPGRFSGRQFSNSRSEMNVSTLELGDSALYLCASSLQGTGANVLTFGAGSRLTVL.

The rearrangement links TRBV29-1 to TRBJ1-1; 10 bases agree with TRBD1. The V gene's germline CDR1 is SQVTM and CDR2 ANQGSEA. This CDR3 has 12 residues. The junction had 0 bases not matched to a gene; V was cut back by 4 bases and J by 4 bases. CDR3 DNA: TGCAGCGTTGGGGACAGGGGCACTGAAGCTTTCTTT. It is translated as CSVGDRGTEAFF.

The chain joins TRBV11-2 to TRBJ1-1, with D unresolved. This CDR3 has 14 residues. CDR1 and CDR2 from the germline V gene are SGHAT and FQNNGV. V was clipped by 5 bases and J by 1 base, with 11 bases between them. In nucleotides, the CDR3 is TGTGCCAGCAGCCTAACGGGCACGAACACTGAAGCTTTCTTT. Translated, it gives CASSLTGTNTEAFF.

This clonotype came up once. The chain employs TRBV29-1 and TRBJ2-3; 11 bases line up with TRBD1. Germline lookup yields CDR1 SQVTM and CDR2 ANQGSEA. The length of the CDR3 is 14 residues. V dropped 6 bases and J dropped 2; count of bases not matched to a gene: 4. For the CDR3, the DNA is TGCAGCGTCGGACAGGGGGCATCCACAGATACGCAGTATTTT. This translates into CSVGQGASTDTQYF.

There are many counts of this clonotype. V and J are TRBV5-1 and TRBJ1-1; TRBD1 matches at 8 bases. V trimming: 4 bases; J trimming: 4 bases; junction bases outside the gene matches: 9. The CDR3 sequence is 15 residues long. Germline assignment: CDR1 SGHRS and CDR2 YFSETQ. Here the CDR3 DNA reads TGCGCCAGCAGCCTATGGACAGGGATTGCCACTGAAGCTTTCTTT. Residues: CASSLWTGIATEAFF.